This T cell receptor (beta chain) stems from a study of CD8+CD57+ T cells in acquired aplastic anemia listed by TCRdb under 2018. With respect to the entire study: Extracted DNA from sorted CD4+ and CD8+ cells averaged around 3.2 ug, ranging from about 0.17 to 27.4 ug. A CD8+CD57+ expansion meant a frequency higher than the mean frequency seen in healthy subjects. The research as a whole found: Twenty-nine CD8+ CDR3 sequences were shared between patients and controls but appeared highly expressed in patients and within their immunodominant clones. No significant difference in CD8+ Simpson's diversity was found between patients and healthy controls (P=0.060).

TCR beta VDJ combination and CDR3 sequence profiling used genomic DNA as the template. TCR repertoire sequencing was run on an Illumina HiSeq 2000. On the study's bioinformatics: TRBV/TRBJ rearrangement plots, CDR3 size and DJ length profiles, and Simpson's diversity index were used to evaluate the repertoires. The immunodominant clone was defined as the most abundant DNA sequence in deep sequencing data. CDR3 amino acid sequences were checked for sharing between subjects and were compared against published repertoires and the VDJdb database. TCRdb redid the processing of the public reads, applying fastp at Q25 and MiXCR, and retained in-frame beta chains. Each CDR3 protein appears once, grouped with its most common genes and DNA. These V and J calls are TCRdb output, not the study's own analysis. The sample table contains approximately 300,000 distinct CDR3 sequences; only one count was recorded for about 50% of them. The ten largest clones capture 1.3% of the sample.

On this clonotype: No cognate antigen has been identified for it. Base qualities are missing; no much larger clone stands one base away.

Flow cytometry had shown CD8+CD57+ cell expansion in the patients selected for sequencing. All patients had severe acquired aplastic anemia diagnosed by International Study of Aplastic Anemia and Agranulocytosis and Camitta criteria. No patient had received any therapy when blood was sampled. In this study, sorted CD4+ and CD8+ T cells from the blood of healthy subjects and of severe aplastic anemia patients had their TCR repertoires deep-sequenced. Patients were enrolled under clinicaltrials.gov protocols 00001620, 01623167, 00001397, 00071045, 00081523 and 00961064 in the USA. Ficoll-Paque density gradient centrifugation was used to isolate peripheral blood mononuclear cells. CD4+ and CD8+ T cells were sorted by FACS or magnetic beads before DNA extraction. At the junction V is shortened by 6 bases and J by 1 base; bases outside the gene matches: 18. CDR1 and CDR2, looked up from the germline V gene (reference sequence), are DFQATT and SNEGSKA. The CDR3 runs 18 amino acids, cysteine and phenylalanine included. Just CDR3 DNA is preserved here, 54 bases in frame from base 1.

Sequenced: sorted CD4+, CD8+, or CD8+CD57+ T cells (not recorded which) from PBMCs. This TCR was recovered from a human donor with aplastic anemia. The V and J genes are TRBV20-1 and TRBJ2-3, with 8 bases matching TRBD2. The CDR3 amino acid sequence is: CSAEPPVSGTRGTDTQYF. The base sequence is TGCAGTGCCGAACCCCCCGTTAGCGGGACGCGGGGCACAGATACGCAGTATTTT.